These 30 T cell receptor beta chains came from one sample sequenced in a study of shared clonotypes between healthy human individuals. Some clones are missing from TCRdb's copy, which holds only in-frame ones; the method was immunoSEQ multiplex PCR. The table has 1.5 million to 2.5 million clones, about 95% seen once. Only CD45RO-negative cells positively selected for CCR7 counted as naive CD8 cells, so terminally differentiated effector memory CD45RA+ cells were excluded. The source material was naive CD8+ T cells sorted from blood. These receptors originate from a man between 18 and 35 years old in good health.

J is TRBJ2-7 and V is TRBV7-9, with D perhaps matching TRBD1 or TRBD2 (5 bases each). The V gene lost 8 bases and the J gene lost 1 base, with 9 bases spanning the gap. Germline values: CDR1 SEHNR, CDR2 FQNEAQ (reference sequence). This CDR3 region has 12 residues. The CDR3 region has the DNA TGTGCCAGCGGGAGACAGTCCTACGAGCAGTACTTC. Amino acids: CASGRQSYEQYF.

This chain's CDR3 is CASTWDRGSGNTIYF. In DNA, the CDR3 is TGTGCCAGCACCTGGGACAGGGGGTCTGGAAACACCATATATTTT. This sequence joins TRBV5-6 and TRBJ1-3; 11 nucleotides align to TRBD1. This CDR3 is 15 amino acids long. Germline loops: CDR1 SGHDT, CDR2 YYEEEE. Trimming took 6 bases from V and 1 from J; bases not matched to a gene: 3.

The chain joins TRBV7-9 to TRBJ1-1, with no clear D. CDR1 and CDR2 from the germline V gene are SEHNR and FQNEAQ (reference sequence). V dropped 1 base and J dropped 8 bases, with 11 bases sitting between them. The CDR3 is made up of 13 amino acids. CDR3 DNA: TGTGCCAGCAGCTTAGTGGAGACTCTCGAAGCTTTCTTT. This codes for CASSLVETLEAFF.

CDR3 DNA sequence: TGTGCCTGGAGTCTTGAGGATGAATTTTCTGGAAACACCATATATTTT. This translates into CAWSLEDEFSGNTIYF. The chain carries TRBV30 and TRBJ1-3; D gene unclear. V shed 2 bases and J shed 1 base, with 15 bases lying between them. CDR3 length: 16 residues. The V gene's germline CDR1 is GTSNPN and CDR2 SVGIG (reference sequence).

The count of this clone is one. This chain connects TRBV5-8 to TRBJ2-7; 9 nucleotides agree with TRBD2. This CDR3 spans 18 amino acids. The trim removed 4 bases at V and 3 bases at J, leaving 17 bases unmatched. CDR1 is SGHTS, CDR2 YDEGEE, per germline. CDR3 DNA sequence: TGTGCCAGCAGCCCCAGAACCTACGCTAGCGGGGACCGCTACGAGCAGTACTTC. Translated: CASSPRTYASGDRYEQYF.

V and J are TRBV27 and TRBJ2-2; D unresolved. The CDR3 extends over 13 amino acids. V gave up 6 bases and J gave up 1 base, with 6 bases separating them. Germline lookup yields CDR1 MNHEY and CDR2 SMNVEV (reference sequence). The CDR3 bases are TGTGCCAGCAGGGCAGGGAACACCGGGGAGCTGTTTTTT. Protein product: CASRAGNTGELFF.

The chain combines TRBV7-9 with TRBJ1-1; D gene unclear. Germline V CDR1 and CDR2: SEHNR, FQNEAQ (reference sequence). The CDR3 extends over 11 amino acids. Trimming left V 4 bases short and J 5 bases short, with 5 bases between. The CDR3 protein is CASSSTTEAFF. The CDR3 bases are TGTGCCAGCAGCTCGACTACTGAAGCTTTCTTT.

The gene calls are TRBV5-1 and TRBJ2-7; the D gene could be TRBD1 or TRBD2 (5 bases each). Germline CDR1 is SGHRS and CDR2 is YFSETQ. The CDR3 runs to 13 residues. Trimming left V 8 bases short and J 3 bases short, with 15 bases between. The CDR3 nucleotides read TGCGCCAGTAGGATGGGGGACGACTACGAGCAGTACTTC. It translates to CASRMGDDYEQYF.

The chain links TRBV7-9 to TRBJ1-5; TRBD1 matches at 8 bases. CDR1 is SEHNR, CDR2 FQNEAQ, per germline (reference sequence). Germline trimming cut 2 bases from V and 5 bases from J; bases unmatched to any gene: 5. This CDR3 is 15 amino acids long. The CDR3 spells CASSLMDRVDQPQHF. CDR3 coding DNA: TGTGCCAGCAGCTTAATGGACAGGGTCGATCAGCCCCAGCATTTT.

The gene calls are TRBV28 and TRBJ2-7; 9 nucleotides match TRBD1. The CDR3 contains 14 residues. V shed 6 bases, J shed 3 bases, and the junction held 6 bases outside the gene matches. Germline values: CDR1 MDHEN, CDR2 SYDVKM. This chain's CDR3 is CASSLGTGIYEQYF. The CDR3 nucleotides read TGTGCCAGCAGCCTCGGGACAGGGATCTACGAGCAGTACTTC.

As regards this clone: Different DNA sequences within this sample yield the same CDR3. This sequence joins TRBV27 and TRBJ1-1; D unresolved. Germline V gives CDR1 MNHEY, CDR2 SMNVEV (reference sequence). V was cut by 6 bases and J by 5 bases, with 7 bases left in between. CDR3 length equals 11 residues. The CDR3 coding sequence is TGTGCCAGCAGCCTCGGGACTGAAGCTTTCTTT. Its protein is CASSLGTEAFF.

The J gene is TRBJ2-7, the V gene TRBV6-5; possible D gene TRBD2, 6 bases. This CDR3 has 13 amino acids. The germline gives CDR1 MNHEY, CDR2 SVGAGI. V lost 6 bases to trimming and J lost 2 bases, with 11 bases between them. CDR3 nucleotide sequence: TGTGCCAGCAGACGACTAGACGCCTACGAGCAGTACTTC. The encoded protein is CASRRLDAYEQYF.

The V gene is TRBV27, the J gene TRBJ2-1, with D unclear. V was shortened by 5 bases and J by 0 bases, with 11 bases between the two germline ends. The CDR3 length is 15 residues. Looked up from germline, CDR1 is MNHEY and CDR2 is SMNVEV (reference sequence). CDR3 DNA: TGTGCCAGCAGTCCTGACACCCCCTCCTACAATGAGCAGTTCTTC. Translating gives CASSPDTPSYNEQFF.

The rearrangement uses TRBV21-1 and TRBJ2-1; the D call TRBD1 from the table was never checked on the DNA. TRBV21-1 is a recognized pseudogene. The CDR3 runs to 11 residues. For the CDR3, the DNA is TGTGCCAGCAGCTCACGGGACACCCAGTTCTTC. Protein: CASSSRDTQFF.

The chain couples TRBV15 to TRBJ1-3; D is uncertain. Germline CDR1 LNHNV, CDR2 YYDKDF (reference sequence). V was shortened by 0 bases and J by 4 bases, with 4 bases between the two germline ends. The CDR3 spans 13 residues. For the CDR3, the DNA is TGTGCCACCAGCAGAGATGACGGAAACACCATATATTTT. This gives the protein CATSRDDGNTIYF.

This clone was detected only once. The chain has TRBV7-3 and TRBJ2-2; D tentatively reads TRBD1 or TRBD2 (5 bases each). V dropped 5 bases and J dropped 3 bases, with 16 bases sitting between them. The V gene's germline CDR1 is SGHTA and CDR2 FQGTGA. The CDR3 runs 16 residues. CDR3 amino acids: CASSPAGAPYTGELFF. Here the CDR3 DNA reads TGTGCCAGCAGCCCGGCCGGGGCACCTTACACCGGGGAGCTGTTTTTT.

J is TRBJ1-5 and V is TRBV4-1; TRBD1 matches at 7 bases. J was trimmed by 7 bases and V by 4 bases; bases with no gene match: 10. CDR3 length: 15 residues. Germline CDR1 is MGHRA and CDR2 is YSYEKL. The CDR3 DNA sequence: TGCGCCAGCAGCCCGACTCCAGGGGGAAGACAGCCCCAGCATTTT. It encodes CASSPTPGGRQPQHF.

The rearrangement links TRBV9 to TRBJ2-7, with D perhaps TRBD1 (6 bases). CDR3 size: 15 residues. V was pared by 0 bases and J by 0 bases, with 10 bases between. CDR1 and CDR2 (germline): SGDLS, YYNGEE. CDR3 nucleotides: TGTGCCAGCAGCGTAGAGGGGGTAAGCTCCTACGAGCAGTACTTC. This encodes CASSVEGVSSYEQYF. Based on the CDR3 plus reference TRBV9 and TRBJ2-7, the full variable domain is DSGVTQTPKHLITATGQRVTLRCSPRSGDLSVYWYQQSLDQGLQFLIQYYNGEERAKGNILERFSAQQFPDLHSELNLSSLELGDSALYFCASSVEGVSSYEQYFGPGTRLTVT.

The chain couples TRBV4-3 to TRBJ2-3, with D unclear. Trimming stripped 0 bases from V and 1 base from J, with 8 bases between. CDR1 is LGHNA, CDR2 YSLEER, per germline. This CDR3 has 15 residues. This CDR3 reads CASSQEGSRTDTQYF. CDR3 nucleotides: TGCGCCAGCAGCCAAGAGGGCAGTCGCACAGATACGCAGTATTTT.

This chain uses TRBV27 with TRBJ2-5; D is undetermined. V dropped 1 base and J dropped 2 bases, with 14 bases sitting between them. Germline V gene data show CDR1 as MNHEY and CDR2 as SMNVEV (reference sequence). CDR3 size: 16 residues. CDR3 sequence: CASSLWVGAPQETQYF. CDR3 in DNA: TGTGCCAGCAGTTTATGGGTCGGAGCGCCTCAAGAGACCCAGTACTTC.

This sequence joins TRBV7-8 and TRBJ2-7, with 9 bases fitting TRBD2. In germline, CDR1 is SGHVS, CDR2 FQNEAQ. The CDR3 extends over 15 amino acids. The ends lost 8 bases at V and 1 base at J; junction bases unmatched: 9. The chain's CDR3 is CASVAGAGGSYEQYF. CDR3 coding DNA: TGTGCCAGCGTGGCTGGGGCGGGAGGGTCCTACGAGCAGTACTTC.

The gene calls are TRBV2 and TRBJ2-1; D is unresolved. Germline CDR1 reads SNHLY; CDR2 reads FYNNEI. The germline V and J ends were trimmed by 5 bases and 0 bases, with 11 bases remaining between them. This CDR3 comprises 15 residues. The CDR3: CASSLQTSSYNEQFF. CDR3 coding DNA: TGTGCCAGCAGTCTACAGACGAGCTCCTACAATGAGCAGTTCTTC. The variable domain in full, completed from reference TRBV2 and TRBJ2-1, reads EPEVTQTPSHQVTQMGQEVILRCVPISNHLYFYWYRQILGQKVEFLVSFYNNEISEKSEIFDDQFSVERPDGSNFTLKIRSTKLEDSAMYFCASSLQTSSYNEQFFGPGTRLTVL.

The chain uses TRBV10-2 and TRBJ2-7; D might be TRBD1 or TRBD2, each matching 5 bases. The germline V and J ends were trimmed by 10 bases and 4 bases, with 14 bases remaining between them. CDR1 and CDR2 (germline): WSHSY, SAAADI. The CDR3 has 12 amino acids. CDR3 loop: CAISTREYEQYF. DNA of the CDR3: TGCGCCATATCGACCAGGGAGTACGAGCAGTACTTC.

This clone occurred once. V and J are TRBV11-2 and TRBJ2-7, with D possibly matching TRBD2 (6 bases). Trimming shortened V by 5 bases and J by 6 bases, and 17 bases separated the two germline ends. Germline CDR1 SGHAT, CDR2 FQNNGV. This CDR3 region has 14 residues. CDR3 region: CASSPEGGTSEQYF. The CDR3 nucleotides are TGTGCCAGCAGCCCGGAGGGAGGTACGTCCGAGCAGTACTTC. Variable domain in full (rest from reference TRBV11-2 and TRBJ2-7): EAGVAQSPRYKIIEKRQSVAFWCNPISGHATLYWYQQILGQGPKLLIQFQNNGVVDDSQLPKDRFSAERLKGVDSTLKIQPAKLEDSAVYLCASSPEGGTSEQYFGPGTRLTVT.

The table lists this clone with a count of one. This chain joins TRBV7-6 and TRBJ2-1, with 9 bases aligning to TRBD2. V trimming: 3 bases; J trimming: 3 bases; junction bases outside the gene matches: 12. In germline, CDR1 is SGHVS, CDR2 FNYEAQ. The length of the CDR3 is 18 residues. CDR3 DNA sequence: TGTGCCAGCAGCTTTAATGCGGGGGGGCGGTTGGGCTACAATGAGCAGTTCTTC. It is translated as CASSFNAGGRLGYNEQFF.

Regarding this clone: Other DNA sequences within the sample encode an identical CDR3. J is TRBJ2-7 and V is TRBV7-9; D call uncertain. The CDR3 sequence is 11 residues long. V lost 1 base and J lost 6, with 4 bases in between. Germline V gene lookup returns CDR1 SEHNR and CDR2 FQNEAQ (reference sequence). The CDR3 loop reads CASSLGLEQYF. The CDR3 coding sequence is TGTGCCAGCAGCTTAGGACTCGAGCAGTACTTC.

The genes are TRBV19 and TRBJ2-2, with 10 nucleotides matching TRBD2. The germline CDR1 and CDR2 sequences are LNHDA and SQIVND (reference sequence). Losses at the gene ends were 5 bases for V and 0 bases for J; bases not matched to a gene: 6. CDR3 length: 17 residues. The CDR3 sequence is CASSEGLAGANTGELFF. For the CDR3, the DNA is TGTGCCAGTAGTGAGGGTCTAGCGGGAGCGAACACCGGGGAGCTGTTTTTT.

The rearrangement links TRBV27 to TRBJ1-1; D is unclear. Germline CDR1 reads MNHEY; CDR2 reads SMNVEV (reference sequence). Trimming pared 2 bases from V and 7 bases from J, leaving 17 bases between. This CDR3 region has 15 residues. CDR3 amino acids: CASSLSPDTLFEAFF. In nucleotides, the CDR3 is TGTGCCAGCAGTTTAAGTCCCGACACCCTCTTTGAAGCTTTCTTT.

The CDR3: CATSRDSILNTEAFF. In nucleotides, the CDR3 is TGTGCCACCAGCAGAGATTCGATCCTGAACACTGAAGCTTTCTTT. This chain connects TRBV15 to TRBJ1-1; D gene ambiguous. Germline assignment: CDR1 LNHNV and CDR2 YYDKDF (reference sequence). CDR3 length equals 15 residues. Trimming took off 0 bases at V and 0 bases at J, with 8 bases between the two ends.

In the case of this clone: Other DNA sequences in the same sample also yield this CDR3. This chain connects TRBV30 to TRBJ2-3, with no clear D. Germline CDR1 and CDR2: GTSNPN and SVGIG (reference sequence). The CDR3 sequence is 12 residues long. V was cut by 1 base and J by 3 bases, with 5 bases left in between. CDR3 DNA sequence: TGTGCCTGGAGTGAGGGAACAGATACGCAGTATTTT. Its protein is CAWSEGTDTQYF.